These T cell receptor beta chains were read from a single sample in a study of a mutant IDH1 vaccine in newly diagnosed glioma. The protocol was immunoSEQ multiplex PCR, while the TCRdb copy is restricted to in-frame clones and leaves out a portion. The repertoire holds over 35,000 clones, with about four fifths as singletons. Their specific antigens are unknown. The specimen was PBMCs, collected from a glioma patient whose treatment included an IDH1 peptide vaccine. The receptors come from a man aged 40-49 years with glioma. Each CDR3 is given with its conserved first and last residue. D genes are given only for firm matches. Only some rows state a clone size, as once, few, many or a class for expanded clones.

d_call clone_size j_call v_call cdr3_aa cdr3_nt
NA few TRBJ2-7 TRBV2 CASSEAGGSSYEQYF TGTGCCAGCAGTGAAGCAGGGGGGAGCTCCTACGAGCAGTACTTC
NA NA TRBJ2-7 TRBV9 CASSRDFSYEQYF TGTGCCAGCAGCCGGGACTTTTCCTACGAGCAGTACTTC
NA NA TRBJ2-7 TRBV7-8 CASSLGDEGHEQYF TGTGCCAGCAGCTTAGGGGACGAGGGACACGAGCAGTACTTC
NA once TRBJ1-2 TRBV4-3 CASSQGTIYGYTF TGCGCCAGCAGCCAAGGGACGATCTATGGCTACACCTTC
NA NA TRBJ2-2 TRBV4-3 CASSQDVGGWRELFF TGCGCCAGCAGCCAAGATGTGGGGGGCTGGAGGGAGCTGTTTTTT
NA NA TRBJ2-3 TRBV15 CAGGPGLKPDTQYF TGTGCCGGGGGGCCGGGACTAAAACCAGATACGCAGTATTTT
NA NA TRBJ1-2 TRBV21-1 CASRPGGPYYGYTF TGTGCCAGCAGACCGGGGGGACCGTACTATGGCTACACCTTC
NA NA TRBJ2-7 TRBV4-1 CASSQGEEQYF TGCGCCAGCAGCCAAGGGGAAGAGCAGTACTTC
NA NA TRBJ1-5 TRBV15 CATSRDRSDNQPQHF TGTGCCACCAGCAGAGATAGGTCAGATAATCAGCCCCAGCATTTT
NA NA TRBJ2-5 TRBV11-2 CASSLAWDKTQYF TGTGCCAGCAGCTTAGCTTGGGATAAGACCCAGTACTTC